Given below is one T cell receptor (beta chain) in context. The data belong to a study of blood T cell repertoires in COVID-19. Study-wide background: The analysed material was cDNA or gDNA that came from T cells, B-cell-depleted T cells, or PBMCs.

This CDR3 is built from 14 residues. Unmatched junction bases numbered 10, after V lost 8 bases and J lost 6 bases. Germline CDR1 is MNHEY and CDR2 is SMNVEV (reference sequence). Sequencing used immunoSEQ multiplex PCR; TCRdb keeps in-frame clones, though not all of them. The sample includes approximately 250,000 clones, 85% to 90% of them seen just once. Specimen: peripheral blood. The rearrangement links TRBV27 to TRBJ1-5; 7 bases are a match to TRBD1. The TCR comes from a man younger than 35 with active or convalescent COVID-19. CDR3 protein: CASSPDRSAQPQHF. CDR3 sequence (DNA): TGTGCCAGCTCTCCGGACAGGTCGGCTCAGCCCCAGCATTTT.